These 5 T cell receptor beta chains share one sample of origin, sequenced in a study of identical twins (dated by TCRdb to 2016 to 2017). The library came from 5' RACE. The run used an Illumina HiSeq 2000. The public reads were reprocessed in TCRdb via fastp at Q25 and MiXCR, keeping in-frame beta chains. Each entry is one CDR3 protein sequence, shown with its most common DNA and genes. The sample table holds 400,000 to 550,000 distinct CDR3 sequences, of which 22% were seen once. The leading ten clones occupy 0.75% to 0.95% of the sample. This sample also belongs to another study, concerning T cells expressing NK-cell markers.

The specimen sequenced was CD4+ T cells sorted from blood. The receptors were gathered from a woman between 18 and 29 years old in good health.

The genes are TRBV14 and TRBJ1-1, with 9 bases fitting TRBD1. V shed 4 bases and J 4 bases; nucleotides not matched to a gene: 1. Per germline, CDR1 SGHDN and CDR2 FVKESK. The CDR3 consists of 13 residues. CDR3 sequence reads: CASSRQGVTEAFF. The CDR3 region has the DNA TGTGCCAGCAGCCGACAGGGGGTCACTGAAGCTTTCTTT. The variable domain in full, completed from reference TRBV14 and TRBJ1-1, reads EAGVTQFPSHSVIEKGQTVTLRCDPISGHDNLYWYRRVMGKEIKFLLHFVKESKQDESGMPNNRFLAERTGGTYSTLKVQPAELEDSGVYFCASSRQGVTEAFFGQGTRLTVV.

The V gene is TRBV12-3 or TRBV12-4, the J gene TRBJ1-1, with 12 nucleotides matching TRBD1. V gave up 6 bases and J gave up 3 bases; unmatched junction bases: 11. The CDR3 totals 17 residues. The CDR3 sequence is CASSFTGTGGWDTEAFF. CDR3 bases: TGTGCCAGCAGCTTTACCGGGACAGGGGGCTGGGACACTGAAGCTTTCTTT.

This clonotype was recorded a few times. The chain uses TRBV12-3 or TRBV12-4 and TRBJ2-2; D not resolved. This CDR3 has 11 residues. V was clipped by 10 bases and J by 7 bases, with 10 bases between them. The CDR3 sequence: CATRWGGELFF. The CDR3 region has the DNA TGTGCCACCCGGTGGGGCGGGGAGCTGTTTTTT.

In DNA form, the CDR3 reads TGTGCCAGCCGACTCGGACACAATGAGCAGTTCTTC. Amino acids: CASRLGHNEQFF. The J gene is TRBJ2-1, the V gene TRBV21-1. TRBV21-1 is a listed pseudogene. The CDR3 covers 12 residues.

This CDR3 reads CASSNPSNYGYTF. The CDR3 nucleotides are TGTGCCAGCTCGAACCCATCTAACTATGGCTACACCTTC. The V call is TRBV18, the J call TRBJ1-2, with D unresolved. CDR1 is KGHSH and CDR2 is LQKENI in the germline V gene. V lost 6 bases and J lost 0, with 8 bases in between. This CDR3 contains 13 residues.